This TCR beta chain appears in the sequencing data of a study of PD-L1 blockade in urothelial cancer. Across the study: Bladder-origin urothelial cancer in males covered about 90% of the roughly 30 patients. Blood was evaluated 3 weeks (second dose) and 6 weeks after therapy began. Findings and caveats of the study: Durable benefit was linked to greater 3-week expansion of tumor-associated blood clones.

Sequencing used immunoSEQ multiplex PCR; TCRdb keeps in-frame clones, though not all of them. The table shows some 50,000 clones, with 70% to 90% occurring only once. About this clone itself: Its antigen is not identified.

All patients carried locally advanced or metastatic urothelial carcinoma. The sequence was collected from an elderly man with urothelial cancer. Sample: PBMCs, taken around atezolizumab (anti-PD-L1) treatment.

CDR3 DNA: TGTGCCAGCAGCTTAGGGGACAGGGTTCAGGAAAAACTGTTTTTT. It encodes CASSLGDRVQEKLFF. The chain uses TRBV7-9 and TRBJ1-4; 9 bases agree with TRBD1. Losses at the gene ends were 1 base for V and 8 bases for J; bases not matched to a gene: 5. The CDR3 spans 15 residues. Germline CDR1 SEHNR, CDR2 FQNEAQ (reference sequence).